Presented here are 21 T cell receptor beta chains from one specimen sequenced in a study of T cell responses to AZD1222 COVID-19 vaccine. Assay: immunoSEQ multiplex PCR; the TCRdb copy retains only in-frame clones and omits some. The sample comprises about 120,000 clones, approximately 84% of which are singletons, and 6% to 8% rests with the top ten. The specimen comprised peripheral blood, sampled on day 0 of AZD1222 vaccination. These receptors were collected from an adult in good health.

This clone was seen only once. This CDR3 is CASRAWEGSETQYF. CDR3 nucleotides: TGCGCCAGCAGAGCTTGGGAGGGGTCAGAGACCCAGTACTTC. This chain connects TRBV5-1 to TRBJ2-5, with TRBD2 identical over 7 bases. The CDR3 length is 14 residues. Losses at the gene ends were 5 bases for V and 4 bases for J; bases not matched to a gene: 8. Germline CDR1 is SGHRS and CDR2 is YFSETQ.

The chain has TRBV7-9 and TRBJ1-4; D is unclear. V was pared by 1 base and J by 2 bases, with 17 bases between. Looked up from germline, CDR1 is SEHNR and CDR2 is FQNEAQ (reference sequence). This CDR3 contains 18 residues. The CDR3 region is CASSLVSLKSETNEKLFF. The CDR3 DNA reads TGTGCCAGCAGCTTAGTGTCGTTAAAATCCGAGACTAATGAAAAACTGTTTTTT.

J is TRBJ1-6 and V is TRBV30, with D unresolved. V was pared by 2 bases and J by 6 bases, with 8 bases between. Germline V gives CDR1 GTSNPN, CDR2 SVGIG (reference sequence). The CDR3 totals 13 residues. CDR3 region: CAWSKGANSPLHF. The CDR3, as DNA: TGTGCCTGGAGTAAGGGAGCTAATTCACCCCTCCACTTT.

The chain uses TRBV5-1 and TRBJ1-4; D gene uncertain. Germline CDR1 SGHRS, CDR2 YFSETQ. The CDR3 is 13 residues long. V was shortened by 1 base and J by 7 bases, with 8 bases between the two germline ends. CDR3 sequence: CASSLSPGEKLFF. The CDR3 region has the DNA TGCGCCAGCAGCTTGAGCCCCGGTGAAAAACTGTTTTTT.

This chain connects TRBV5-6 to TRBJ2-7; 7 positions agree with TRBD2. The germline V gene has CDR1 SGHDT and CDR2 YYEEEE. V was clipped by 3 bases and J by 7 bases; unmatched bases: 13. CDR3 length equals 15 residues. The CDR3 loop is CASSWVGRESREQYF. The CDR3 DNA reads TGTGCCAGCAGCTGGGTGGGGCGGGAGAGCCGGGAGCAGTACTTC.

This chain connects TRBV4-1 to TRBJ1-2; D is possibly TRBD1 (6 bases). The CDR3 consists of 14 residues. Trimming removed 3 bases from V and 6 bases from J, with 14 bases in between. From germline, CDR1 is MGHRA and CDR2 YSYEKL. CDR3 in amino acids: CASSHHRVQHGYTF. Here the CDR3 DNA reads TGCGCCAGCAGCCACCACAGGGTTCAGCATGGCTACACCTTC.

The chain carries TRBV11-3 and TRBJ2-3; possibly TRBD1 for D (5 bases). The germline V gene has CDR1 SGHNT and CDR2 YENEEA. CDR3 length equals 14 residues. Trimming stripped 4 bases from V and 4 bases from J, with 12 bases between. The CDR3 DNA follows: TGTGCCAGCAGCTCCCAGGGTTTTGCAGATACGCAGTATTTT. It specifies CASSSQGFADTQYF.

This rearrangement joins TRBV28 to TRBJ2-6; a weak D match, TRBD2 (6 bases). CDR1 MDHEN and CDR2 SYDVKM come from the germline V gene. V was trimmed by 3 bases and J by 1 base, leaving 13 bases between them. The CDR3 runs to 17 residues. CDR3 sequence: CASSFGGMESGANVLTF. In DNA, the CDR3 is TGTGCCAGCAGTTTCGGAGGGATGGAGTCTGGGGCCAACGTCCTGACTTTC. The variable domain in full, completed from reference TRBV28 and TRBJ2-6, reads DVKVTQSSRYLVKRTGEKVFLECVQDMDHENMFWYRQDPGLGLRLIYFSYDVKMKEKGDIPEGYSVSREKKERFSLILESASTNQTSMYLCASSFGGMESGANVLTFGAGSRLTVL.

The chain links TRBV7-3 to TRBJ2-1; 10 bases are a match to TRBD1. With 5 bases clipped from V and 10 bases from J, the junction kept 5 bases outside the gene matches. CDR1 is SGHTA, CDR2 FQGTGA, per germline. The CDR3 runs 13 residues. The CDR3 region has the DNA TGTGCCAGCAGCCTGACAGGGGGCCCGGAGCAGTTCTTC. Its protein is CASSLTGGPEQFF.

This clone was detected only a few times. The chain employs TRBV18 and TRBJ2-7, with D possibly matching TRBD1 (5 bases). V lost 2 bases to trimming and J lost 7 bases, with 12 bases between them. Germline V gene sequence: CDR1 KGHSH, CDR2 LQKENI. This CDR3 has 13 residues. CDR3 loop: CASSPGQGSEQYF. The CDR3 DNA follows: TGTGCCAGCTCACCAGGGCAGGGTAGTGAGCAGTACTTC.

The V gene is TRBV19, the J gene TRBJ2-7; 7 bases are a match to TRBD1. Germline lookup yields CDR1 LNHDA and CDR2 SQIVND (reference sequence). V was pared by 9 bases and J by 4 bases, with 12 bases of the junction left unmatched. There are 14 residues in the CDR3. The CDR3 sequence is CASRWGQGDYEQYF. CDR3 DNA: TGTGCCAGCCGCTGGGGGCAGGGGGATTACGAGCAGTACTTC.

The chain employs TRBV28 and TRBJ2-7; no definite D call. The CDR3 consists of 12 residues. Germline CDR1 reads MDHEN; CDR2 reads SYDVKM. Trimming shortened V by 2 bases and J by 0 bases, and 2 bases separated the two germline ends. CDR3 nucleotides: TGTGCCAGCAGTTTAGCCTCCTACGAGCAGTACTTC. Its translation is CASSLASYEQYF.

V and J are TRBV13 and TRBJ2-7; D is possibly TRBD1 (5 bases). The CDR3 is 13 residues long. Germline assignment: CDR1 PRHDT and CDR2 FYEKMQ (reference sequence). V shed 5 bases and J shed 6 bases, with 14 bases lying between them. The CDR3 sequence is CASSLTDSREQYF. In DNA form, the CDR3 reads TGTGCCAGCAGCCTGACCGACAGCCGCGAGCAGTACTTC. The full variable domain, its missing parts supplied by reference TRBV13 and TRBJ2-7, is AAGVIQSPRHLIKEKRETATLKCYPIPRHDTVYWYQQGPGQDPQFLISFYEKMQSDKGSIPDRFSAQQFSDYHSELNMSSLELGDSALYFCASSLTDSREQYFGPGTRLTVT.

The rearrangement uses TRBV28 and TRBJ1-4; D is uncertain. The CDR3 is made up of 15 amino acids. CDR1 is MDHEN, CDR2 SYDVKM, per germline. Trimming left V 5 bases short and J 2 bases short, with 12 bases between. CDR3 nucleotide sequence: TGTGCCAGCAGTCTAGCCGGGAGGACTAATGAAAAACTGTTTTTT. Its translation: CASSLAGRTNEKLFF.

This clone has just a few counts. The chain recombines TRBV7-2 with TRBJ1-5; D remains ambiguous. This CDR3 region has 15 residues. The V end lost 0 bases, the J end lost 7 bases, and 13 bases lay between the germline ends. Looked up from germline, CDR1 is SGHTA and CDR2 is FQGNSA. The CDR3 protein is CASSLALRFEQPQHF. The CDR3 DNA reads TGTGCCAGCAGCTTAGCGCTAAGGTTCGAGCAGCCCCAGCATTTT.

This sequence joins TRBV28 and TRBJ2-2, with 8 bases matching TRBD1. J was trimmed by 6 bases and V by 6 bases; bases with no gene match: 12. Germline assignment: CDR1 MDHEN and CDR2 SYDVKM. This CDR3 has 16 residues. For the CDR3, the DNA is TGTGCCAGCAGCCCAGCGTCGGACAGGGTATCCGGGGAGCTGTTTTTT. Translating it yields CASSPASDRVSGELFF.

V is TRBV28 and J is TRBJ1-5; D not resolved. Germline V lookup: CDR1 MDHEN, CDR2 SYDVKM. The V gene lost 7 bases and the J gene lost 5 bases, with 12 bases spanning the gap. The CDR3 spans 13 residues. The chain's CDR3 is CASKRQLDQPQHF. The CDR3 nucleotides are TGTGCCAGCAAGAGGCAGTTAGATCAGCCCCAGCATTTT.

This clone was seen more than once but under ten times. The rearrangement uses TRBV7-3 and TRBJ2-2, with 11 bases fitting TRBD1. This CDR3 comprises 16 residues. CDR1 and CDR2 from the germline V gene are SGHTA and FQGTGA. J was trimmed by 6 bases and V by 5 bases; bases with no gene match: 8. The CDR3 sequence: CASSAYPGQGAGELFF. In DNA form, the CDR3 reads TGTGCCAGCAGCGCATATCCGGGACAGGGGGCCGGGGAGCTGTTTTTT.

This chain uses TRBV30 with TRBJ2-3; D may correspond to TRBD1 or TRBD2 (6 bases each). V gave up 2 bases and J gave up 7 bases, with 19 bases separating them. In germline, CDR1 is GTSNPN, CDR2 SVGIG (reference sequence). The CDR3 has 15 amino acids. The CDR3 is CAWSTLGQGRNTQYF. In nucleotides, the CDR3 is TGTGCCTGGAGTACCCTGGGGCAGGGGAGGAATACGCAGTATTTT.

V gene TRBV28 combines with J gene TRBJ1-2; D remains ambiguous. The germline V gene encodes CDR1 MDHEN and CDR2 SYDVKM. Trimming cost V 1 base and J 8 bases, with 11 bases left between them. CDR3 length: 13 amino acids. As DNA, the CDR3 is TGTGCCAGCAGTTTATTCCAGATACGGGGCTACACCTTC. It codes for CASSLFQIRGYTF.

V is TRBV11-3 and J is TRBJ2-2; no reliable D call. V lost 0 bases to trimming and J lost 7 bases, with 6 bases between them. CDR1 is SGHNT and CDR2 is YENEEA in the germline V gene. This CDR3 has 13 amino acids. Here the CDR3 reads CASSLEFGGELFF. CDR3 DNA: TGTGCCAGCAGCTTAGAGTTTGGCGGGGAGCTGTTTTTT.